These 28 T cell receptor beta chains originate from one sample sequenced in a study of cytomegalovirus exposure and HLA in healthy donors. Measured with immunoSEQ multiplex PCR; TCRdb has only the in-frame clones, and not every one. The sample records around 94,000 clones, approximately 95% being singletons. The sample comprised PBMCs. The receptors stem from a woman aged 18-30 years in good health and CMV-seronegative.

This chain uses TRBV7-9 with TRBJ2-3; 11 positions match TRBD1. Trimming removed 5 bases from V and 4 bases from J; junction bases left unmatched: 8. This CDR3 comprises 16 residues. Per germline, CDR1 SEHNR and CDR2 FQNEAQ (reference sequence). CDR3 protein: CASSQFRDRGADTQYF. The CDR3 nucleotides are TGTGCCAGCAGCCAATTCCGGGACAGGGGGGCAGATACGCAGTATTTT.

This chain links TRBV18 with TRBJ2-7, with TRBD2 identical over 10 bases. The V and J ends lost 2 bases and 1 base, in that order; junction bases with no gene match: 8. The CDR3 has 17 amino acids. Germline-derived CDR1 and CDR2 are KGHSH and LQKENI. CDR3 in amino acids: CASSPLALAGVSYEQYF. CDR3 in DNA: TGTGCCAGCTCACCATTGGCTCTAGCGGGGGTGTCCTACGAGCAGTACTTC.

CDR3 loop: CASRGTGERAFF. CDR3 bases: TGTGCCAGCAGGGGGACAGGGGAGAGAGCTTTCTTT. This chain uses TRBV6-6 with TRBJ1-1, with 10 bases that match TRBD1. V dropped 6 bases and J dropped 10; count of bases not matched to a gene: 5. There are 12 residues in the CDR3. Germline assignment: CDR1 MNHNY and CDR2 SVGAGI (reference sequence).

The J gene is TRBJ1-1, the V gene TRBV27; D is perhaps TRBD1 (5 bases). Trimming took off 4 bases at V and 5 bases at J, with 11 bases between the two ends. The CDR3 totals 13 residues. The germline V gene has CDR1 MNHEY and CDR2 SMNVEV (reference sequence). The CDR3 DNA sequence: TGTGCCAGCAGTTCCAGGGTAGAGACTGAAGCTTTCTTT. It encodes CASSSRVETEAFF.

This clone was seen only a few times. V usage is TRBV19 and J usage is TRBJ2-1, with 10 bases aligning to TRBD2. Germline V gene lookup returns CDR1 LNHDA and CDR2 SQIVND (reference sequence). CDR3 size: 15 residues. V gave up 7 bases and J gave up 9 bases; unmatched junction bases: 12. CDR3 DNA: TGTGCCAGTACCTCGCTAGCGGGAGTCGACGGTGAGCAGTTCTTC. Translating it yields CASTSLAGVDGEQFF.

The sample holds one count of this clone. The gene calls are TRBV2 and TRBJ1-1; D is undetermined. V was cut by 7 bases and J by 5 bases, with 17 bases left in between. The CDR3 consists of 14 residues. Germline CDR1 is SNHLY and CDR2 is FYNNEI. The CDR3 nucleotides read TGTGCCAGCAAGGAAGAGGGTGGAAGGACTGAAGCTTTCTTT. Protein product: CASKEEGGRTEAFF.

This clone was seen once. The CDR3 loop reads CSASPSYEQYF. The CDR3 nucleotides read TGCAGTGCTAGTCCCAGCTACGAGCAGTACTTC. The J gene is TRBJ2-7, the V gene TRBV20-1, with D unresolved. With 3 bases removed from V and 3 bases from J, the gap between germline ends came to 6 bases. CDR1 and CDR2 from the germline V gene are DFQATT and SNEGSKA (reference sequence). This CDR3 spans 11 amino acids.

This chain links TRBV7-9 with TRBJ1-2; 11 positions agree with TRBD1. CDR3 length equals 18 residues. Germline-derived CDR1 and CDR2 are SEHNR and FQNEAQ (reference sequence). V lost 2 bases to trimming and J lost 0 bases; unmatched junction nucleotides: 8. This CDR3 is CASSLRRDRGSTNYGYTF. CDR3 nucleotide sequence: TGTGCCAGCAGCTTACGGCGGGACAGGGGGTCAACTAACTATGGCTACACCTTC.

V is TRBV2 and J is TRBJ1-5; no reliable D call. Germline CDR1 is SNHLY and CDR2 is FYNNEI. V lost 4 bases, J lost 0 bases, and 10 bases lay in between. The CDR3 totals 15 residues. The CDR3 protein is CASSVSGYSNQPQHF. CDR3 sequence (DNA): TGTGCCAGCAGTGTTAGCGGATATAGCAATCAGCCCCAGCATTTT.

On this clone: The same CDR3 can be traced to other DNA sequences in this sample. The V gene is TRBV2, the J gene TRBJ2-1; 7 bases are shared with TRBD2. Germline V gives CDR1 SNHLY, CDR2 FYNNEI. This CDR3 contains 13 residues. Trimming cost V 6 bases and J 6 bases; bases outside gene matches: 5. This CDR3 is CASSELASNEQFF. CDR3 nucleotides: TGTGCCAGCAGCGAACTAGCGAGCAATGAGCAGTTCTTC.

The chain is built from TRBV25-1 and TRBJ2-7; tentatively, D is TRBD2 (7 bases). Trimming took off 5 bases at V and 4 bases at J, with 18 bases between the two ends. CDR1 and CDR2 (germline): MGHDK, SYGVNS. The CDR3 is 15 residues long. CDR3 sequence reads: CASSPLGGLLYEQYF. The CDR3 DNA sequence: TGTGCCAGCAGTCCCCTGGGGGGGCTCCTATACGAGCAGTACTTC.

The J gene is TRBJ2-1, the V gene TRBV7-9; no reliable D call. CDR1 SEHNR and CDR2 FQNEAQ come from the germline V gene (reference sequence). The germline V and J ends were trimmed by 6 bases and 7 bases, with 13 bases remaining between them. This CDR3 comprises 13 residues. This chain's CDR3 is CASSNDSENEQFF. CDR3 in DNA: TGTGCCAGCAGTAACGACTCGGAGAATGAGCAGTTCTTC.

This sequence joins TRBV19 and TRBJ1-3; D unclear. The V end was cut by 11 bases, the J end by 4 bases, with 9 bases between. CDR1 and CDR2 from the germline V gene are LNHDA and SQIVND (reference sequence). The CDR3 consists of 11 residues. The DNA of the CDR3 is TGTGCCCTAACCCTAGGAAACACCATATATTTT. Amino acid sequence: CALTLGNTIYF.

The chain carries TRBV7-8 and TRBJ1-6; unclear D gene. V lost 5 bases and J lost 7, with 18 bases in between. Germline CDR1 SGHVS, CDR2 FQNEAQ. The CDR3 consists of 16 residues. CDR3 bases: TGTGCCAGCAGCCAGATAAATAGGGCGGGGAATTCACCCCTCCACTTT. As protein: CASSQINRAGNSPLHF. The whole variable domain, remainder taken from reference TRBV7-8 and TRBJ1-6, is GAGVSQSPRYKVAKRGQDVALRCDPISGHVSLFWYQQALGQGPEFLTYFQNEAQLDKSGLPSDRFFAERPEGSVSTLKIQRTQQEDSAVYLCASSQINRAGNSPLHFGNGTRLTVT.

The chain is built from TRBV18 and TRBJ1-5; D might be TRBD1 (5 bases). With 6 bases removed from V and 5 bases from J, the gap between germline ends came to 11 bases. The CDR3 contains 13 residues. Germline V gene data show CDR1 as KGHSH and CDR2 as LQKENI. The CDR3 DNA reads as TGTGCCAGCTCCAGGACGGGGGATCAGCCCCAGCATTTT. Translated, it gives CASSRTGDQPQHF.

The CDR3: CASSPWAGTNQPQHF. The CDR3 DNA reads TGTGCCAGCAGTCCGTGGGCAGGGACTAATCAGCCCCAGCATTTT. This sequence joins TRBV27 and TRBJ1-5, with D possibly TRBD1 on 5 matching bases. The CDR3 is 15 amino acids. In germline, CDR1 is MNHEY, CDR2 SMNVEV (reference sequence). V was pared by 5 bases and J by 4 bases, with 15 bases between.

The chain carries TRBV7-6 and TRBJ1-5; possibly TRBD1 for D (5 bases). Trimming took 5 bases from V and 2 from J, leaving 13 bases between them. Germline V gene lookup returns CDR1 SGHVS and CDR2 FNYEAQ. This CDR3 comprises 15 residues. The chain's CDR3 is CASSMGPGGNQPQHF. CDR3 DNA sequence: TGTGCCAGCAGCATGGGACCGGGAGGCAATCAGCCCCAGCATTTT.

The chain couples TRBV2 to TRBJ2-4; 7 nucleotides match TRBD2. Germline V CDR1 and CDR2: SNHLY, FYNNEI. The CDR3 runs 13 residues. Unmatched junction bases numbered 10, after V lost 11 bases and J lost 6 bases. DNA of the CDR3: TGTGCCTGCCTGATGGAGCGGGGAAACATTCAGTACTTC. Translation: CACLMERGNIQYF.

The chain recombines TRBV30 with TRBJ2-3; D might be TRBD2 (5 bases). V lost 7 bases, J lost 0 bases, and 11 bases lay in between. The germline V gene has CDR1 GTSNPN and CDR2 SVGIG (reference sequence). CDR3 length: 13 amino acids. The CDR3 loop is CASARGSTDTQYF. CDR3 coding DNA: TGTGCCTCGGCCCGCGGGAGCACAGATACGCAGTATTTT.

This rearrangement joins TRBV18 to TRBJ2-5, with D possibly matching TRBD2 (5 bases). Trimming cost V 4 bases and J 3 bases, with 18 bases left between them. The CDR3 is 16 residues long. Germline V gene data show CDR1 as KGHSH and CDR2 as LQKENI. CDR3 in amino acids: CASSLRPGLTEETQYF. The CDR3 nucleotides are TGTGCCAGCTCACTTCGACCCGGACTTACAGAAGAGACCCAGTACTTC.

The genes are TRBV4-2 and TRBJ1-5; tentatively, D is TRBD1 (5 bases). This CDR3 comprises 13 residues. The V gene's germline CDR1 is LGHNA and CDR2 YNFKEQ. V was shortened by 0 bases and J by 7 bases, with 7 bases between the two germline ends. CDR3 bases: TGTGCCAGCAGCCAAGATAAGGGGCAGCCCCAGCATTTT. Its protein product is CASSQDKGQPQHF.

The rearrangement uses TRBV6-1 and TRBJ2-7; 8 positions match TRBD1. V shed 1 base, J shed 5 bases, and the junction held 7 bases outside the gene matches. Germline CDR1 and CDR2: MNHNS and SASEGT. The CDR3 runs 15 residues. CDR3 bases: TGTGCCAGCAGTGAAGGGATCCAGGGGGCAGACGAGCAGTACTTC. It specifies CASSEGIQGADEQYF.

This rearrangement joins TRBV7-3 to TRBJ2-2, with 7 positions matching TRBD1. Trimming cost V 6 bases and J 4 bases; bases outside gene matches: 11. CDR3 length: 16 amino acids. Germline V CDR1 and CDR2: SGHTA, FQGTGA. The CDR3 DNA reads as TGTGCCAGCAGTCCCAACAGGGCAGGGGGCACCGGGGAGCTGTTTTTT. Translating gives CASSPNRAGGTGELFF.

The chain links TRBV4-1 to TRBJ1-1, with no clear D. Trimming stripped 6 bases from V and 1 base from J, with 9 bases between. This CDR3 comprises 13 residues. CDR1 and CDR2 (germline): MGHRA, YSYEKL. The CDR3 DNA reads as TGCGCCAGCAGTCCCGCAGGGAACACTGAAGCTTTCTTT. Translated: CASSPAGNTEAFF.

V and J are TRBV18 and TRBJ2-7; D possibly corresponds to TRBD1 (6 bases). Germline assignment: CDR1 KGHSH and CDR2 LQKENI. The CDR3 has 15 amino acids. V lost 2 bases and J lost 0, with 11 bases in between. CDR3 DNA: TGTGCCAGCTCACCATCGCAGGGGTTCTCCTACGAGCAGTACTTC. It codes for CASSPSQGFSYEQYF.

CDR3 residues: CASTVGQGVSPLHF. In nucleotides, the CDR3 is TGTGCCAGCACGGTCGGACAGGGGGTTTCACCCCTCCACTTT. This rearrangement joins TRBV6-5 to TRBJ1-6, with 10 bases lining up with TRBD1. J was trimmed by 9 bases and V by 7 bases; bases with no gene match: 6. The CDR3 runs 14 residues. In germline, CDR1 is MNHEY, CDR2 SVGAGI.

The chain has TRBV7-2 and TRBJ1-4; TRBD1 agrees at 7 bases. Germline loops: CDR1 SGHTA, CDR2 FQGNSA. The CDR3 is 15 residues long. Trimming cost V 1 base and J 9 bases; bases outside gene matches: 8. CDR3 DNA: TGTGCCAGCAGCTTAGATCCAGGGGGGACGAAAAAACTGTTTTTT. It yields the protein CASSLDPGGTKKLFF. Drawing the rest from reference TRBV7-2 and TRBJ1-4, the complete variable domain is GAGVSQSPSNKVTEKGKDVELRCDPISGHTALYWYRQSLGQGLEFLIYFQGNSAPDKSGLPSDRFSAERTGGSVSTLTIQRTQQEDSAVYLCASSLDPGGTKKLFFGSGTQLSVL.

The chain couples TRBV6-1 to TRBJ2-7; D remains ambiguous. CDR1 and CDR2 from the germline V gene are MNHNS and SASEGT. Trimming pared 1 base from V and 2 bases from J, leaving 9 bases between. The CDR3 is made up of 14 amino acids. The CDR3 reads CASSEVREAYEQYF. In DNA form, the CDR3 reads TGTGCCAGCAGTGAAGTCCGAGAAGCCTACGAGCAGTACTTC.